This T cell receptor (beta chain) was identified in a study of blood T cell repertoires in COVID-19. Study at large: In each case, the material was cDNA or gDNA derived from T cells, B-cell-depleted T cells, or PBMCs.

Method: immunoSEQ multiplex PCR; TCRdb's copy keeps in-frame clones and lacks some. The sample contains over 200,000 clones, 80% to 90% of which appear only once. The V segment lost 0 bases and the J segment 8 bases; nucleotides outside the gene matches: 4. CDR1 is KGHSH and CDR2 is LQKENI in the germline V gene. The CDR3 is 15 residues long. The receptor's source is a man aged 35 to 55 who had recovered from COVID-19. The J gene is TRBJ1-4, the V gene TRBV18; 9 nucleotides align to TRBD1. The sequenced sample consisted of PBMCs or T cells enriched from blood (not recorded which). CDR3 bases: TGTGCCAGCTCACCACCGGGACAGGGTCGCGAAAAACTGTTTTTT. Its translation is CASSPPGQGREKLFF.